The 5 T cell receptor beta chains reported below all come from one sample, sequenced in a study of monozygotic twins with inflammatory bowel disease. Following a re-call of the 5' RACE reads, TCRdb has one entry per CDR3 protein and lacks DNA. The table for this sample gives approximately 380,000 distinct CDR3 sequences. Sequenced: blood. These receptors were taken from a human donor with ulcerative colitis or Crohn's disease, or a healthy co-twin of an affected twin (not recorded which).

V and J are TRBV15 and TRBJ1-6; the TCRdb call, TRBD1, lacks DNA for checking. This CDR3 region has 15 residues. The germline CDR1 and CDR2 sequences are LNHNV and YYDKDF (reference sequence). CDR3 protein: CATSRDGAGSSPLHF.

The V gene is TRBV14, the J gene TRBJ2-2. The CDR3 consists of 13 residues. The germline CDR1 and CDR2 sequences are SGHDN and FVKESK. The CDR3 is CASSPFRTGELFF. The full variable domain, with the rest looked up from reference TRBV14 and TRBJ2-2, is EAGVTQFPSHSVIEKGQTVTLRCDPISGHDNLYWYRRVMGKEIKFLLHFVKESKQDESGMPNNRFLAERTGGTYSTLKVQPAELEDSGVYFCASSPFRTGELFFGEGSRLTVL.

The genes are TRBV30 and TRBJ1-6. CDR3 length: 15 amino acids. Germline CDR1 is GTSNPN and CDR2 is SVGIG (reference sequence). The CDR3 region is CAWSVDSVGGSPLHF.

The chain uses TRBV7-7 and TRBJ2-3; TCRdb picks TRBD1, but there is no DNA to check that call. This CDR3 spans 13 amino acids. Germline V gene sequence: CDR1 SSHAT, CDR2 FNYEAQ (reference sequence). CDR3 amino acids: CASSARTGDTQYF.

The rearrangement links TRBV14 to TRBJ1-4; TCRdb calls TRBD1, which cannot be checked without DNA. Germline CDR1 reads SGHDN; CDR2 reads FVKESK. This CDR3 spans 16 amino acids. The CDR3 loop is CASSLIERLGAEKLFF.